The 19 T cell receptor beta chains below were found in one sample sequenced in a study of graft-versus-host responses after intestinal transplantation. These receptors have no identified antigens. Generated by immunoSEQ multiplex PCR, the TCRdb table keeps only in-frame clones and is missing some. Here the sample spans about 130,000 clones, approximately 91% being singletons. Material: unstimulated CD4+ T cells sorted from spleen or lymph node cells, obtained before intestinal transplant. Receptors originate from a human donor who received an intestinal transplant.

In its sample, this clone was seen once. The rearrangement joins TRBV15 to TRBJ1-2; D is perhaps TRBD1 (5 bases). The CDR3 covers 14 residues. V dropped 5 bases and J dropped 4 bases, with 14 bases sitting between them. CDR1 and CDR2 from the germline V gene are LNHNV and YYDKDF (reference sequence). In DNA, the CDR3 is TGTGCCACCAGCTCCGGGGGTTACCGCTATGGCTACACCTTC. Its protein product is CATSSGGYRYGYTF.

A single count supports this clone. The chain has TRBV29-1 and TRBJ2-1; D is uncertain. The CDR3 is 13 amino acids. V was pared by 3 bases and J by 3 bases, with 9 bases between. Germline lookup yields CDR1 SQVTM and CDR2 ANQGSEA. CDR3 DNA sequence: TGCAGCGTTGATGCCCAGCTCTACAATGAGCAGTTCTTC. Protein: CSVDAQLYNEQFF.

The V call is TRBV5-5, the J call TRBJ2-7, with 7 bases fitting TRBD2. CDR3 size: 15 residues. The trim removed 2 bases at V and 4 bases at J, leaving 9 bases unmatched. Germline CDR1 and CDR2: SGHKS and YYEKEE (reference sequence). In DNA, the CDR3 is TGTGCCAGCAGCTTCGGGACTACCGTTCGGTACGAGCAGTACTTC. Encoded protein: CASSFGTTVRYEQYF.

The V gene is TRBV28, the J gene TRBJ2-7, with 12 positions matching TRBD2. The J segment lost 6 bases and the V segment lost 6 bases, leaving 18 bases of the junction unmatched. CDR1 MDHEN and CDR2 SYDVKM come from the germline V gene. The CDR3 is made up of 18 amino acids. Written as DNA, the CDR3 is TGTGCCAGCAGCCAAGCCCCCTCTAGCGGGAGGGTCCCACGCGAGCAGTACTTC. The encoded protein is CASSQAPSSGRVPREQYF.

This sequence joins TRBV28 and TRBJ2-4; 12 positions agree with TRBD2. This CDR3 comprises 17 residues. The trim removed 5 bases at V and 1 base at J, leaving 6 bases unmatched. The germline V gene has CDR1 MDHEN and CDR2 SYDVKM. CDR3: CASSPGTSGPAKNIQYF. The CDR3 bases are TGTGCCAGCAGTCCAGGGACTAGCGGGCCGGCCAAAAACATTCAGTACTTC.

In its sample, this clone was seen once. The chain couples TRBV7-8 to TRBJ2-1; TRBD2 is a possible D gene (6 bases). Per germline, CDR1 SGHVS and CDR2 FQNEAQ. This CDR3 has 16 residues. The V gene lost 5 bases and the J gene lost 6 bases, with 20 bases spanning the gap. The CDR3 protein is CASSPSAWRVVNEQFF. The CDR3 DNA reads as TGTGCCAGCAGCCCCTCCGCGTGGAGGGTAGTCAATGAGCAGTTCTTC. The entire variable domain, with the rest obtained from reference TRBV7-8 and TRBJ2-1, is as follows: GAGVSQSPRYKVAKRGQDVALRCDPISGHVSLFWYQQALGQGPEFLTYFQNEAQLDKSGLPSDRFFAERPEGSVSTLKIQRTQQEDSAVYLCASSPSAWRVVNEQFFGPGTRLTVL.

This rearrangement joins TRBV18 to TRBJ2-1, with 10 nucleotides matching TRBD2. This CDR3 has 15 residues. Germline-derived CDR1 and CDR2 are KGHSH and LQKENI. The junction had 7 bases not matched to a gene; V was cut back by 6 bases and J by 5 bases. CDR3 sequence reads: CASSPLAGAHNEQFF. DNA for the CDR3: TGTGCCAGCTCGCCCCTAGCGGGAGCTCACAATGAGCAGTTCTTC.

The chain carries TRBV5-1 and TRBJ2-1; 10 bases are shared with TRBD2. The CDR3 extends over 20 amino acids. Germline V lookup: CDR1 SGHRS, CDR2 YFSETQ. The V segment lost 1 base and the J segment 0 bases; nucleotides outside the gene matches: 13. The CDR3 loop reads CASSLLWTSGRGRSYNEQFF. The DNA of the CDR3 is TGCGCCAGCAGCTTGTTGTGGACTAGCGGTCGCGGGCGCTCCTACAATGAGCAGTTCTTC.

This CDR3 reads CSITGTSGYEQYF. The CDR3, as DNA: TGCAGCATCACCGGGACTAGCGGCTACGAGCAGTACTTC. The chain joins TRBV29-1 to TRBJ2-7; 11 bases agree with TRBD2. Looked up from germline, CDR1 is SQVTM and CDR2 is ANQGSEA. CDR3 length: 13 amino acids. J gave up 3 bases and V 8 bases, and 6 bases lay outside the gene matches.

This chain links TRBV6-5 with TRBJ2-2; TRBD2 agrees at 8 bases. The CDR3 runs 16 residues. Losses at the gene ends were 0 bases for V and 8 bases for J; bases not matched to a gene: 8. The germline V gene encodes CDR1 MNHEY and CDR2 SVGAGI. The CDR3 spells CASSYSETSGRGELFF. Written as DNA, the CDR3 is TGTGCCAGCAGTTACTCCGAAACTAGCGGTAGGGGGGAGCTGTTTTTT.

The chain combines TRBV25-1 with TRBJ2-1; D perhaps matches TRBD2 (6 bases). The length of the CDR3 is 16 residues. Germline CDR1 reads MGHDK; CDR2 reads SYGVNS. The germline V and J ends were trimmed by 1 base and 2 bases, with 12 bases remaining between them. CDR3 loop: CASSEWRGSTYNEQFF. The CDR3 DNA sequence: TGTGCCAGCAGTGAATGGCGGGGTTCGACCTACAATGAGCAGTTCTTC.

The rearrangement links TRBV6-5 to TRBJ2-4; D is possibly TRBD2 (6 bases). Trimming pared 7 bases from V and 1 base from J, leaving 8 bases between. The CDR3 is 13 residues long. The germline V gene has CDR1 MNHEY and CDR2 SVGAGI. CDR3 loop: CASTGRAKNIQYF. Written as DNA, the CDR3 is TGTGCCAGCACGGGGAGGGCCAAAAACATTCAGTACTTC.

The CDR3 spells CAWSAGVGNTEAFF. In DNA form, the CDR3 reads TGTGCCTGGAGTGCAGGGGTCGGGAACACTGAAGCTTTCTTT. V and J are TRBV30 and TRBJ1-1, with a possible D match to TRBD1 (6 bases). The ends were cut back, 1 base at V and 1 base at J, with 10 bases in the middle. Looked up from germline, CDR1 is GTSNPN and CDR2 is SVGIG (reference sequence). The CDR3 consists of 14 residues.

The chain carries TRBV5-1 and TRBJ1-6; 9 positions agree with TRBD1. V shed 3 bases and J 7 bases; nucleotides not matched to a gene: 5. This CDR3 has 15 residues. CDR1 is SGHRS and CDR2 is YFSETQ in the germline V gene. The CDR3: CASSSETGGNSPLHF. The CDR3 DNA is TGCGCCAGCAGCTCCGAGACAGGGGGAAATTCACCCCTCCACTTT. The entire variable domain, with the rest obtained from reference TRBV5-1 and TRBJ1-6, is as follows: KAGVTQTPRYLIKTRGQQVTLSCSPISGHRSVSWYQQTPGQGLQFLFEYFSETQRNKGNFPGRFSGRQFSNSRSEMNVSTLELGDSALYLCASSSETGGNSPLHFGNGTRLTVT.

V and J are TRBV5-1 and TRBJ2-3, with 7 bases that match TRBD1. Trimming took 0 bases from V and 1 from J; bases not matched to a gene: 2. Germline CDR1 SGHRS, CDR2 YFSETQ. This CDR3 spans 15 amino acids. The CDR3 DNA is TGCGCCAGCAGCTTGGTCCAGGGGGGCACAGATACGCAGTATTTT. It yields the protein CASSLVQGGTDTQYF.

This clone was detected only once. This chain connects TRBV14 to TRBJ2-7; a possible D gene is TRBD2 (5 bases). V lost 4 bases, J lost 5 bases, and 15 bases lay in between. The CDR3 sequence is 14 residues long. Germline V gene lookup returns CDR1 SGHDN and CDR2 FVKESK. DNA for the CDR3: TGTGCCAGCAGCCCGAAAGGAGGAATGAACGAGCAGTACTTC. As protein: CASSPKGGMNEQYF.

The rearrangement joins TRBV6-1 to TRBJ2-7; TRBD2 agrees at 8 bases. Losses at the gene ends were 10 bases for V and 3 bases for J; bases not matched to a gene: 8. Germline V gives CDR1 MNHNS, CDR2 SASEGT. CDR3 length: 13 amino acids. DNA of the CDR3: TGTGCCATCCGGGAGGGGGGAGTCTACGAGCAGTACTTC. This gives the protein CAIREGGVYEQYF.

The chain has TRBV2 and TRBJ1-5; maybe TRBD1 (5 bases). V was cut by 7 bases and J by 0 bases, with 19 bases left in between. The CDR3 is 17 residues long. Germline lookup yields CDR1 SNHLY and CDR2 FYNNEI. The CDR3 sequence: CASIRDLNPYSNQPQHF. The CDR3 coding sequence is TGTGCCAGCATACGGGACCTCAACCCATATAGCAATCAGCCCCAGCATTTT.

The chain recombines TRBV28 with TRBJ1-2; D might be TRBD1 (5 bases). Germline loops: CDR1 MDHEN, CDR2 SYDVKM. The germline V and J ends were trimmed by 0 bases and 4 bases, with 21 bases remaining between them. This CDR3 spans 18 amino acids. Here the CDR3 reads CASSLWMRGPPSSYGYTF. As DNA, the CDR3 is TGTGCCAGCAGTTTATGGATGAGGGGCCCCCCTTCTAGCTATGGCTACACCTTC.